The 6 T cell receptor beta chains listed next were all sequenced from one sample in a study of beta chain features in type 1 diabetes. Broader study findings: For Type 1 diabetes patients, all four CD4+ subsets carried TCRB CDR3s that were moderately but significantly shorter.

The entirety of the isolated RNA underwent reverse transcription, so expressed TCRB transcripts were sequenced. Clones were read by immunoSEQ multiplex PCR, and TCRdb kept only the in-frame ones, dropping some. The sample records about 660,000 clones, 11% to 15% being singletons. These receptors have no known antigen. The sequencing sample was made of naive CD4+ T cells from blood. These receptors were taken from a man between 18 and 35 years old with type 1 diabetes.

V is TRBV5-1 and J is TRBJ2-5; 7 nucleotides agree with TRBD1. CDR3 length equals 16 residues. V was clipped by 3 bases and J by 3 bases; unmatched bases: 11. Germline-derived CDR1 and CDR2 are SGHRS and YFSETQ. CDR3 residues: CASSWGTVRLKETQYF. The CDR3 DNA reads as TGCGCCAGCAGCTGGGGGACAGTAAGATTAAAAGAGACCCAGTACTTC.

This clone has only a few counts. CDR3 loop: CASRPWGGDSPLHF. The CDR3 DNA sequence: TGTGCCAGCCGCCCTTGGGGAGGGGATTCACCCCTCCACTTT. The V gene is TRBV7-9, the J gene TRBJ1-6; tentative D call: TRBD1 (5 bases). Germline-derived CDR1 and CDR2 are SEHNR and FQNEAQ (reference sequence). This CDR3 is 14 amino acids long. With 8 bases removed from V and 8 bases from J, the gap between germline ends came to 16 bases.

This clone came up a few times. The chain combines TRBV6-1 with TRBJ2-5, with D tentatively TRBD1 (6 bases). The CDR3 has 15 residues. The germline V gene encodes CDR1 MNHNS and CDR2 SASEGT. Trimming removed 2 bases from V and 2 bases from J, with 12 bases in between. The CDR3 here is CASSEQGTAQETQYF. The CDR3 bases are TGTGCCAGCAGTGAACAGGGGACGGCACAAGAGACCCAGTACTTC.

This clone was seen more than once but under ten times. This chain uses TRBV7-9 with TRBJ2-7; TRBD2 aligns across 12 bases. Germline CDR1 is SEHNR and CDR2 is FQNEAQ (reference sequence). V shed 6 bases, J shed 2 bases, and the junction held 5 bases outside the gene matches. The CDR3 totals 15 residues. The chain's CDR3 is CASSFRTSGTYEQYF. CDR3 coding DNA: TGTGCCAGCAGTTTCAGGACTAGCGGGACCTACGAGCAGTACTTC.

This chain links TRBV10-3 with TRBJ2-1; D tentatively reads TRBD1 or TRBD2 (6 bases each). Trimming took 11 bases from V and 2 from J, leaving 10 bases between them. CDR1 and CDR2 from the germline V gene are ENHRY and SYGVKD. There are 12 residues in the CDR3. The CDR3: CARGQTYNEQFF. In DNA, the CDR3 is TGTGCCCGGGGGCAGACCTACAATGAGCAGTTCTTC.

Only a few counts were recorded for this clone. The chain has TRBV19 and TRBJ1-2, with 7 bases matching TRBD1. CDR3 length: 13 amino acids. Germline V CDR1 and CDR2: LNHDA, SQIVND (reference sequence). V gave up 7 bases and J gave up 2 bases; unmatched junction bases: 4. The CDR3 DNA sequence: TGTGCCAGTACCCGGGACAGCAACTATGGCTACACCTTC. This gives the protein CASTRDSNYGYTF.